What follows describes a single T cell receptor beta chain. No antigen is known for it. CDR1 MGHDK and CDR2 SYGVNS come from the germline V gene. The CDR3 covers 15 residues. Losses at the gene ends were 4 bases for V and 2 bases for J; bases not matched to a gene: 6. The data derive from a study of cytomegalovirus exposure and HLA in healthy donors. Notes on the study in general: Analysis was carried out at a later point, and it linked a missense DCLRE1C variant to TCR beta V- and J-gene trimming. The availability of immune exposure information extended only to CMV serostatus.

At collection, donors were nominally healthy, but unrecorded immune exposures were probable. Primers included in the PCR were 60 Vbeta and 13 Jbeta primers. The repertoire was sequenced with immunoSEQ multiplex PCR; TCRdb's copy has only in-frame clones and lacks some. The sample contains fewer than 120,000 clones, over 65% of which appear only once. This receptor was identified in a young man in good health and CMV-seropositive. The sequenced sample consisted of PBMCs. V is TRBV25-1 and J is TRBJ2-3; 7 nucleotides line up with TRBD1. This chain's CDR3 is CASSATGTSTDTQYF. The CDR3 DNA follows: TGTGCCAGCAGTGCGACAGGGACATCCACAGATACGCAGTATTTT.